The 7 T cell receptor beta chains reported below all come from one sample, sequenced in a study of blood T cell repertoires in COVID-19. This table comes from immunoSEQ multiplex PCR, and its TCRdb copy is limited to in-frame clones, with some not included. The table records about 64,000 clones, 65% to 90% of them present only once. Specimen: peripheral blood. All receptors come from a woman in her sixties or seventies with acute or convalescent COVID-19.

Concerning this clone: Different DNA sequences within this sample yield the same CDR3. This sequence joins TRBV23-1 and TRBJ1-1, with D unresolved. TRBV23-1 is an open reading frame, and its role is uncertain. V was pared by 0 bases and J by 1 base, with 6 bases between. The CDR3 runs to 14 residues. This chain's CDR3 is CASSQSPGNTEAFF. In DNA, the CDR3 is TGCGCCAGCAGTCAATCGCCAGGGAACACTGAAGCTTTCTTT.

V and J are TRBV19 and TRBJ2-7, with 9 bases identical to TRBD1. The germline CDR1 and CDR2 sequences are LNHDA and SQIVND (reference sequence). V lost 6 bases, J lost 0 bases, and 6 bases stayed unmatched. The CDR3 sequence is 15 residues long. The CDR3 nucleotides read TGTGCCAGTAGCCTTGACAGGGGGGGCTCCTACGAGCAGTACTTC. Translated: CASSLDRGGSYEQYF.

This clone was picked up one time. This rearrangement joins TRBV7-9 to TRBJ1-1; no clear D gene. The ends were cut back, 6 bases at V and 7 bases at J, with 15 bases in the middle. Germline CDR1 SEHNR, CDR2 FQNEAQ (reference sequence). CDR3 length: 13 amino acids. The CDR3: CASSLTDGNEAFF. The CDR3, as DNA: TGTGCCAGCAGTCTAACCGACGGGAATGAAGCTTTCTTT.

The rearrangement links TRBV18 to TRBJ2-7; tentative D call: TRBD2 (5 bases). The V end lost 3 bases, the J end lost 5 bases, and 17 bases lay between the germline ends. Germline V gives CDR1 KGHSH, CDR2 LQKENI. This CDR3 is built from 15 residues. CDR3 sequence: CASSPGSGGWNEQYF. The CDR3 DNA reads as TGTGCCAGCTCACCCGGGTCCGGAGGTTGGAACGAGCAGTACTTC.

The rearrangement joins TRBV5-8 to TRBJ1-1, with no clear D. Trimming left V 3 bases short and J 0 bases short, with 9 bases between. This CDR3 has 14 residues. Germline CDR1 reads SGHTS; CDR2 reads YDEGEE. CDR3 residues: CASSSEVLNTEAFF. In DNA form, the CDR3 reads TGTGCCAGCAGCTCGGAGGTTTTGAACACTGAAGCTTTCTTT.

The rearrangement uses TRBV5-1 and TRBJ1-2; D might be TRBD1 (6 bases). Germline V gene data show CDR1 as SGHRS and CDR2 as YFSETQ. This CDR3 has 14 residues. V was cut by 0 bases and J by 4 bases, with 10 bases left in between. The CDR3 here is CASSLDRASYGYTF. CDR3 coding DNA: TGCGCCAGCAGCTTGGACAGGGCAAGCTATGGCTACACCTTC.

The chain carries TRBV29-1 and TRBJ1-1; 7 bases align to TRBD1. The germline V gene has CDR1 SQVTM and CDR2 ANQGSEA. The V segment lost 8 bases and the J segment 4 bases; nucleotides outside the gene matches: 10. The CDR3 loop spans 13 amino acids. The CDR3 sequence: CSTHRGKVTEAFF. The CDR3 DNA follows: TGCAGCACGCACAGGGGTAAGGTCACTGAAGCTTTCTTT.